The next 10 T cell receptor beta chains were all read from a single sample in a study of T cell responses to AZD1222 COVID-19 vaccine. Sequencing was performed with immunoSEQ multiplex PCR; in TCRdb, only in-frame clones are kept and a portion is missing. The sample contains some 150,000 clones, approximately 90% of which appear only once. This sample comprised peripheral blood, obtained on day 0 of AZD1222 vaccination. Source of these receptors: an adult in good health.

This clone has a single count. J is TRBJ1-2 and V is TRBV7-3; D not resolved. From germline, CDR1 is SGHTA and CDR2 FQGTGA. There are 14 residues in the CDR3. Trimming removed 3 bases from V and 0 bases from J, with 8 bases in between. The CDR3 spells CASSFMKANYGYTF. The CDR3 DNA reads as TGTGCCAGCAGCTTCATGAAAGCTAACTATGGCTACACCTTC.

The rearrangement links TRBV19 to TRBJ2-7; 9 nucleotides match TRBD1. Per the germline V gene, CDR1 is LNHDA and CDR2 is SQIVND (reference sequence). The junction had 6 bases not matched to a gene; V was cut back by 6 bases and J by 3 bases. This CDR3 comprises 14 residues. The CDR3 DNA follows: TGTGCCAGTAGCACAAGACAGGGGGTCTACGAGCAGTACTTC. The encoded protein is CASSTRQGVYEQYF.

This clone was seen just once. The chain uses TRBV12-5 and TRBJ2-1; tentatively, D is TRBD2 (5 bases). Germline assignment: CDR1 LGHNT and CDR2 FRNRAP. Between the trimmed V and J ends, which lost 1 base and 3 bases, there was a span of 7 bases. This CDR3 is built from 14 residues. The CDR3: CASGLGTYYNEQFF. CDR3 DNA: TGTGCTAGTGGTTTGGGGACTTACTACAATGAGCAGTTCTTC. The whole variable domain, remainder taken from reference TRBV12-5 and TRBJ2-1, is DARVTQTPRHKVTEMGQEVTMRCQPILGHNTVFWYRQTMMQGLELLAYFRNRAPLDDSGMPKDRFSAEMPDATLATLKIQPSEPRDSAVYFCASGLGTYYNEQFFGPGTRLTVL.

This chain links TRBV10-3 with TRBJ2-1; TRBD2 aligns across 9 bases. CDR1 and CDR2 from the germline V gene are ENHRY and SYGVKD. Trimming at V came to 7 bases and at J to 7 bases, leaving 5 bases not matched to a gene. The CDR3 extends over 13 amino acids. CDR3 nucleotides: TGTGCCATCAAAACTAGCGGGTATAATGAGCAGTTCTTC. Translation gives CAIKTSGYNEQFF.

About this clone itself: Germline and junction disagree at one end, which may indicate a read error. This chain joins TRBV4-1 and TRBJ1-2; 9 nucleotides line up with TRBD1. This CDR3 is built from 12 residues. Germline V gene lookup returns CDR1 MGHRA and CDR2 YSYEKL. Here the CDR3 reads CASSPPRGQGLF. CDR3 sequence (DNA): TGCGCCAGCAGCCCCCCCCGGGGACAGGGACTCTTC.

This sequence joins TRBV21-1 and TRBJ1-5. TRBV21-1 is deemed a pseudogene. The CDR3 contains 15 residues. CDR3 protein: CASSKACGGGQPQHF. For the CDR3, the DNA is TGTGCCAGCAGCAAAGCATGCGGGGGCGGACAGCCCCAGCATTTT.

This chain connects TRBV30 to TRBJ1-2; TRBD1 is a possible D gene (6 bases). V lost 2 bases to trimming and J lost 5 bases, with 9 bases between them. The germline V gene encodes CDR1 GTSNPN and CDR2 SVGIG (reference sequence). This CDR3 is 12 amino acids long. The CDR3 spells CAWSPGQYGYTF. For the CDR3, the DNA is TGTGCCTGGAGTCCTGGACAGTATGGCTACACCTTC.

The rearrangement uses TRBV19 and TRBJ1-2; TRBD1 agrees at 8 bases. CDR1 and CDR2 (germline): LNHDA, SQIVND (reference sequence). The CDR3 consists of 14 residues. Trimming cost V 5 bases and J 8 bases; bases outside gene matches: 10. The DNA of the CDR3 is TGTGCCAGTAGTCCCGGGACAGGAGGTTGGGGCTACACCTTC. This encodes CASSPGTGGWGYTF.

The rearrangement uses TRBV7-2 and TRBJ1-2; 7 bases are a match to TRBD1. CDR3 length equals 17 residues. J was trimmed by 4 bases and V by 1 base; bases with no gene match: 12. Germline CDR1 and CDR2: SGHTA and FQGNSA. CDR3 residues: CASSLVAGGAGIYGYTF. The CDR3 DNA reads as TGTGCCAGCAGCTTAGTGGCAGGGGGAGCCGGGATCTATGGCTACACCTTC.

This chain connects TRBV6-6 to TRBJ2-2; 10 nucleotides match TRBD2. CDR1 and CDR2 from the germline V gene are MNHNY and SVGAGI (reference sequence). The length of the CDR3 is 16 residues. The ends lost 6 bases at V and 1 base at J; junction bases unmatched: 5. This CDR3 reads CASSQRTSGNTGELFF. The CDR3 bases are TGTGCCAGCAGCCAAAGGACTAGCGGGAACACCGGGGAGCTGTTTTTT.